This TCR beta chain is from a study of CD8+CD57+ T cells in acquired aplastic anemia. TCR beta VDJ combinations and CDR3 sequences were profiled from genomic DNA. TCRdb called the reads again in MiXCR, with one record for every CDR3 protein. The sample lists some 150,000 distinct CDR3 sequences; 70% to 80% were seen once. V trimming: 3 bases; J trimming: 0 bases; junction bases outside the gene matches: 14. The CDR3 has 19 amino acids. Patients picked for sequencing had shown CD8+CD57+ cell expansion detected by flow cytometry. The V call is TRBV12-3 or TRBV12-4, the J call TRBJ2-7; 10 bases line up with TRBD2. The TCR was taken from a human donor with aplastic anemia. Sequencing input: sorted CD4+, CD8+, or CD8+CD57+ T cells (not recorded which) from PBMCs. CDR3 nucleotides: TGTGCCAGCAGTTTTTCTAGCGGGGGTGCACCTCCGTGCTCCTACGAGCAGTACTTC. Protein sequence: CASSFSSGGAPPCSYEQYF.